These T cell receptor beta chains were read from a single sample in a study of T cell repertoires in cytomegalovirus infection. TCRdb used MiXCR to reprocess the reads, holding one entry per CDR3 protein. Among 300,000 or so distinct CDR3 sequences listed, under 30% were seen once. The specimen sequenced was PBMCs. These receptors were obtained from a human donor in good health (CMV status not recorded). Some clones in this sample may be carry-over from other donors' samples. CDR3s include the opening cysteine and the closing phenylalanine or tryptophan. The D gene is left open where the match is weak. Clone size is given for some rows only: seen once, a few or many times, or a class if the clone is expanded.

abundance | len | j_gene | d_gene | v_gene | CDR3aa | CDR3nt
many | 13 | TRBJ2-2 | NA | TRBV12-3/TRBV12-4 | CASSLLGAGELFF | TGTGCCAGCAGTTTACTGGGTGCCGGGGAGCTGTTTTTT
NA | 14 | TRBJ2-1 | TRBD2 | TRBV10-1 | CASSARREGNEQFF | TGCGCCAGCAGTGCCCGCAGGGAGGGTAATGAGCAGTTCTTC
few | 16 | TRBJ1-1 | NA | TRBV7-9 | CASSSFALLSDTEAFF | TGTGCCAGCAGCTCCTTTGCGCTTCTCTCTGACACTGAAGCTTTCTTT
NA | 12 | TRBJ1-2 | NA | TRBV9 | CASSKGKRGYTF | TGTGCCAGCAGCAAGGGGAAAAGGGGCTACACCTTC
many | 11 | TRBJ2-7 | NA | TRBV7-2 | CASSLKSEQYF | TGTGCCAGCAGCTTAAAATCCGAGCAGTACTTC
few | 15 | TRBJ2-7 | TRBD1 | TRBV29-1 | CSVKHRGQSAYEQYF | TGCAGTGTTAAGCACAGGGGTCAATCCGCCTACGAGCAGTACTTC
many | 12 | TRBJ2-1 | NA | TRBV7-2 | CASSLSNNEQFF | TGTGCCAGCAGCTTATCTAACAATGAGCAGTTCTTC
many | 14 | TRBJ2-2 | NA | TRBV7-2 | CASSLSFGPGELFF | TGTGCCAGCAGCTTGTCCTTCGGACCCGGGGAGCTGTTTTTT
NA | 15 | TRBJ1-4 | NA | TRBV7-2 | CASNPVPGPAEKLFF | TGTGCCAGCAACCCAGTACCGGGACCTGCTGAAAAACTGTTTTTT
many | 15 | TRBJ2-1 | TRBD2 | TRBV12-3/TRBV12-4 | CASSLGLAGGNEQFF | TGTGCCAGCAGTCTCGGACTAGCGGGAGGCAATGAGCAGTTCTTC
few | 15 | TRBJ2-1 | NA | TRBV20-1 | CSAGQLGEKRNEQFF | TGCAGTGCTGGACAGCTGGGGGAGAAAAGGAATGAGCAGTTCTTC
many | 12 | TRBJ1-1 | NA | TRBV7-2 | CASSLARDTAFF | TGTGCCAGCAGCTTAGCCCGGGACACAGCTTTCTTT
NA | 16 | TRBJ2-7 | TRBD1 | TRBV6-5 | CASSPPGTGVVYEQYF | TGTGCCAGCAGTCCGCCAGGGACAGGGGTGGTTTACGAGCAGTACTTC
many | 16 | TRBJ1-2 | NA | TRBV7-9 | CASSPSPSRANYGYTF | TGTGCCAGCAGCCCCTCCCCATCCAGAGCTAACTATGGCTACACCTTC
few | 14 | TRBJ1-1 | TRBD1 | TRBV6-1 | CASKMTGLNTEAFF | TGTGCCAGCAAAATGACAGGGTTGAACACTGAAGCTTTCTTT
many | 13 | TRBJ2-3 | NA | TRBV7-2 | CAAAEISTDTQYF | TGTGCCGCAGCAGAAATTTCCACAGATACGCAGTATTTT
NA | 16 | TRBJ2-3 | TRBD1 | TRBV24-1 | CATSDPTGGEWDTQYF | TGTGCCACCAGTGATCCCACAGGGGGCGAATGGGATACGCAGTATTTT
NA | 16 | TRBJ1-4 | TRBD1 | TRBV2 | CASSPGTGARNEKLFF | TGTGCCAGCAGTCCGGGGACAGGCGCAAGGAATGAAAAACTGTTTTTT
NA | 17 | TRBJ1-3 | NA | TRBV6-6 | CASSYNDRLSRRNTIYF | TGTGCCAGCAGTTATAACGACAGACTATCGCGTAGAAACACCATATATTTT
NA | 13 | TRBJ2-7 | NA | TRBV6-2/TRBV6-3 | CASIERGTDEQYF | TGTGCCAGCATTGAGAGAGGAACGGACGAGCAGTACTTC
NA | 14 | TRBJ2-1 | TRBD2 | TRBV29-1 | CSVDGVAGVMGQFF | TGCAGCGTTGATGGGGTAGCGGGAGTAATGGGGCAGTTCTTC
NA | 14 | TRBJ1-2 | TRBD1 | TRBV28 | CASTNPGGNYGYTF | TGTGCCAGCACCAACCCAGGGGGGAACTATGGCTACACCTTC
few | 11 | TRBJ2-1 | NA | TRBV25-1 | CASSEHDEQFF | TGTGCCAGCAGTGAACACGATGAGCAGTTCTTC
many | 14 | TRBJ2-1 | TRBD2 | TRBV7-2 | CASSRSGRANEQFF | TGTGCCAGCAGCCGTAGCGGGAGGGCCAATGAGCAGTTCTTC
NA | 16 | TRBJ2-7 | NA | TRBV5-4 | CASSLGVGNRADEQYF | TGTGCCAGCAGCTTGGGAGTGGGAAACAGGGCTGACGAGCAGTACTTC
many | 16 | TRBJ2-4 | NA | TRBV28 | CASTPRGTRAKNIQYF | TGTGCCAGCACCCCGAGGGGGACAAGGGCCAAAAACATTCAGTACTTC